This T cell receptor beta chain was identified in a study of beta chain features in type 1 diabetes. With respect to this clone: Antigen specificity is unknown.

Expressed TCRB transcripts were sequenced, since all the RNA that had been isolated was reverse transcribed. Measured with immunoSEQ multiplex PCR; TCRdb has only the in-frame clones, and not every one. The sample includes about 15,000 clones, approximately 79% of them seen just once. The study's findings and limits: Across all four CD4+ subsets, people with type 1 diabetes showed modestly shorter TCRB CDR3s.

CDR3 length: 17 residues. The V gene end was trimmed by 4 bases and the J gene end by 0 bases; junction bases not matched to a gene: 6. Per germline, CDR1 SEHNR and CDR2 FQNEAQ (reference sequence). The receptor was isolated from a woman aged 18-29 years with type 1 diabetes. The V and J genes are TRBV7-9 and TRBJ2-3, with TRBD2 matching over 11 bases. Sequenced: stem cell memory CD4+ T cells from blood. CDR3 DNA: TGTGCCAGCAGCTCATTAGCGGGAGGGCCAAGCACAGATACGCAGTATTTT. Its protein is CASSSLAGGPSTDTQYF.